This TCR beta chain is from a study of blood T cells in healthy people across ages. For the second PCR, which ran for about 7 to 11 cycles, a sample-barcoded 5' primer and a J-beta primer mix were used. TCRdb passed the 5' RACE reads through MiXCR, listing each CDR3 protein once. The sample lists 500,000 to 600,000 distinct CDR3 sequences, roughly a quarter occurring once. Each donor gave 9.5 to 10 milliliters of peripheral blood. At least 7 million PBMCs were isolated per sample. No fewer than 5 micrograms of total RNA were isolated from every sample. The table lists this clonotype with a few counts. V lost 2 bases and J 7 bases, leaving 23 bases between the germline ends. CDR3 size: 18 residues. CDR1 and CDR2 from the germline V gene are SEHNR and FQNEAQ (reference sequence).

The chain is built from TRBV7-9 and TRBJ1-4, with D tentatively TRBD1 (5 bases). The sample comprised blood. This clonotype was sampled from a woman aged 70-85 years in good health. The CDR3 loop is CASSLWRWGLSSVEKLFF. The CDR3 nucleotides read TGTGCCAGCAGCTTATGGAGATGGGGGTTATCGTCGGTTGAAAAACTGTTTTTT.